The clone carrying this TCR beta chain was picked up a small number of times. TCRdb reprocessed the 5' RACE reads via MiXCR and lists one record per CDR3 protein. The sample lists roughly 300,000 distinct CDR3 sequences; 7% to 10% were seen once. This sample was included in a study of T cells after yellow fever vaccination. V lost 5 bases and J lost 8; bases outside the gene matches: 11. Germline lookup yields CDR1 SGDLS and CDR2 YYNGEE. The CDR3 sequence is 15 residues long. The sequence was collected from a man aged 18-30 years who received the YFV17D yellow fever vaccine. V is TRBV9 and J is TRBJ1-4; the match to TRBD1 covers 8 bases. Sample: PBMCs, taken around 45 days after the first yellow fever vaccination. CDR3 in DNA: TGTGCCAGCAGTCGCAATGACAGGGGCCGGGAAAAACTGTTTTTT. This encodes CASSRNDRGREKLFF.